This T cell receptor beta chain was sequenced in a study of T cell repertoires in cytomegalovirus infection. Study as a whole: Indications of both CMV infection and matching HLA type were provided by public TCR beta signatures.

Per germline, CDR1 SNHLY and CDR2 FYNNEI. The ends were cut back, 6 bases at V and 2 bases at J, with 13 bases in the middle. The CDR3 extends over 14 amino acids. Using its own MiXCR run on the reads, TCRdb lists one record per CDR3 protein. The sample carries just over 450,000 distinct CDR3 sequences, about 44% recorded once. This clonotype was seen a single time. What it binds is unknown. This TCR derives from a human donor in good health (CMV status not recorded). Some clones in this sample may be carry-over from other donors' samples. This specimen was cultured PBMCs, taken from culture after CMV antigen stimulation. The chain joins TRBV2 to TRBJ2-5; weak D call: TRBD2 (6 bases). The CDR3 nucleotides are TGTGCCAGCAGGGAGGGGACGGTTCAAGAGACCCAGTACTTC. It translates to CASREGTVQETQYF.